The sequence of this T cell receptor (beta chain) was determined in a study of T-cell memory formation after mild COVID-19. TCRdb re-called the 5' RACE reads with MiXCR, one entry per CDR3 protein. Among hundreds of thousands of distinct CDR3 sequences, roughly 25% were seen once, and the ten largest hold around 12%. Of note for this clonotype: What it binds is not known.

Study results and limitations: The appearance of some responding clones in pre-infection memory suggested that cross-reactive memory joined. CD4+ contracting clones were mainly CM and EM; CD8+ ones, EMRA.

CDR1 is MDHEN, CDR2 SYDVKM, per germline. Trimming stripped 1 base from V and 0 bases from J, with 9 bases between. This CDR3 spans 15 amino acids. The TCR comes from an adult woman who had mild COVID-19 (a few samples of this study predate the infection). Cell type and time point are not known. Sequencing used PBMCs or a T cell subset sorted from them (not recorded which). This chain connects TRBV28 to TRBJ1-1; D is undetermined. The CDR3 reads CASSLSAGMNTEAFF. The CDR3 nucleotides are TGTGCCAGCAGTTTATCGGCGGGGATGAACACTGAAGCTTTCTTT. Full variable domain (remainder filled in from reference TRBV28 and TRBJ1-1): DVKVTQSSRYLVKRTGEKVFLECVQDMDHENMFWYRQDPGLGLRLIYFSYDVKMKEKGDIPEGYSVSREKKERFSLILESASTNQTSMYLCASSLSAGMNTEAFFGQGTRLTVV.